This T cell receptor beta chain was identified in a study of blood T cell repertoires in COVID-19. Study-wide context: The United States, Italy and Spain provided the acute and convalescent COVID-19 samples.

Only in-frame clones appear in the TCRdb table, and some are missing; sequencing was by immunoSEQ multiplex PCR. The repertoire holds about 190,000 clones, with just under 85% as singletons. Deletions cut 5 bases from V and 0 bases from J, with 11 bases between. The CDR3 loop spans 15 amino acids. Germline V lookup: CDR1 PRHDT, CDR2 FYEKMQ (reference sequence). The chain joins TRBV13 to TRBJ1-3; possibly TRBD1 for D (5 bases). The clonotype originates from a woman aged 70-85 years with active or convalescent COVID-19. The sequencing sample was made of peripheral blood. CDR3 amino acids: CASSADSFSGNTIYF. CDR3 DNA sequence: TGTGCCAGCAGCGCCGACAGCTTCTCTGGAAACACCATATATTTT.